The 5 T cell receptor beta chains below all came from one sample that was sequenced in a study of post-analysis software for immune sequencing data. Study outcomes and limitations: Relative to controls, patients had about five TRBV segments at higher frequency, with TRBV5-6, TRBV5-1 and TRBV20-1 among these.

Prepared libraries of TCR beta cDNA carried unique molecular identifiers. Via MiXCR, TCRdb re-called the PCR reads, giving one row per CDR3 protein. The sample includes some 260,000 distinct CDR3 sequences, 36% of them seen just once. Their antigen targets remain unknown. Sequenced: blood. The source of these receptors is a girl aged 10 to 17 with multiple sclerosis.

This clonotype came up many times. The V and J genes are TRBV9 and TRBJ2-5, with TRBD1 as a possible D gene (6 bases). CDR3 size: 13 residues. V lost 1 base, J lost 4 bases, and 8 bases lay in between. CDR1 is SGDLS and CDR2 is YYNGEE in the germline V gene. The CDR3 DNA reads as TGTGCCAGCAGCGTAAGAGGGGGAGAGACCCAGTACTTC. It yields the protein CASSVRGGETQYF.

This clonotype occurred once. V usage is TRBV27 and J usage is TRBJ1-2; 7 nucleotides match TRBD1. CDR3 length: 14 residues. The germline CDR1 and CDR2 sequences are MNHEY and SMNVEV (reference sequence). Trimming cost V 6 bases and J 7 bases; bases outside gene matches: 11. The CDR3 nucleotides are TGTGCCAGCAGGGTCGACAGGGTGGGCGCTGGCTACACCTTC. Amino acid sequence: CASRVDRVGAGYTF.

For this clonotype: A read error may explain this, as a much larger clone is one base away. This CDR3 is CASSAEGERQYF. As DNA, the CDR3 is TGTGCCAGCAGCGCGGAGGGTGAGAGGCAGTACTTC. The rearrangement joins TRBV9 to TRBJ2-5; D may be TRBD2 (6 bases). Germline assignment: CDR1 SGDLS and CDR2 YYNGEE. With 3 bases removed from V and 11 bases from J, the gap between germline ends came to 14 bases. This CDR3 is 12 amino acids long.

This chain uses TRBV5-5 with TRBJ2-1; 8 positions agree with TRBD2. CDR3 length equals 15 residues. With V trimmed by 0 bases and J by 5 bases, 4 bases remained unmatched. The germline V gene encodes CDR1 SGHKS and CDR2 YYEKEE (reference sequence). The CDR3, as DNA: TGTGCCAGCAGCTTGGACGGGGGGGCCAACAATGAGCAGTTCTTC. This gives the protein CASSLDGGANNEQFF.

In its sample, this clonotype was seen a few times. The gene calls are TRBV6-6 and TRBJ2-1, with D possibly called TRBD1 or TRBD2 (5 bases each). Germline V gene sequence: CDR1 MNHNY, CDR2 SVGAGI (reference sequence). This CDR3 region has 15 residues. The ends were cut back, 8 bases at V and 0 bases at J, with 14 bases in the middle. This CDR3 is CASRGHRTSYNEQFF. For the CDR3, the DNA is TGTGCCAGCCGCGGGCACAGGACCTCCTACAATGAGCAGTTCTTC.